This TCR beta chain was captured in a study of cytomegalovirus exposure and HLA in healthy donors. Study summary: A prior study identified roughly 110 million unique TCR beta sequences from 190 million or so T cells. Around 77 million unique TCRs from HLA-typed donors made up an early data release.

This clone has a single count. The primer mix had 60 Vbeta and 13 Jbeta primers. Measured with immunoSEQ multiplex PCR; TCRdb has only the in-frame clones, and not every one. The table includes approximately 290,000 clones, roughly 80% detected once. CDR1 and CDR2 from the germline V gene are SGHRS and YFSETQ. Trimming left V 9 bases short and J 7 bases short, with 14 bases between. The length of the CDR3 is 13 residues. Sequencing used PBMCs. The rearrangement uses TRBV5-1 and TRBJ1-6, with TRBD1 as a possible D gene (5 bases). The clonotype comes from a girl aged 2-10 years in good health and CMV-seronegative. The CDR3 DNA follows: TGCGCCATCCCCCCCCCAGGGAATTCACCCCTCCACTTT. It codes for CAIPPPGNSPLHF.